The 28 T cell receptor beta chains listed next were all sequenced from one sample in a study of blood T cell repertoires in COVID-19. TCRdb's table, derived via immunoSEQ multiplex PCR, lists solely in-frame clones and lacks some. The sample consists of fewer than 90,000 clones, 75% to 90% of them appearing once. The sequenced sample was peripheral blood. These TCRs come from a male donor with acute or convalescent COVID-19.

This clone was seen more than once but under ten times. V gene TRBV5-5 combines with J gene TRBJ2-3; 8 positions agree with TRBD1. CDR1 is SGHKS and CDR2 is YYEKEE in the germline V gene (reference sequence). The CDR3 runs 15 residues. Unmatched junction bases numbered 8, after V lost 4 bases and J lost 4 bases. CDR3 DNA: TGTGCCAGCAGCCCGGCAGACAGGGGCCCAGATACGCAGTATTTT. The encoded protein is CASSPADRGPDTQYF. The full variable domain, its missing parts supplied by reference TRBV5-5 and TRBJ2-3, is DAGVTQSPTHLIKTRGQQVTLRCSPISGHKSVSWYQQVLGQGPQFIFQYYEKEERGRGNFPDRFSARQFPNYSSELNVNALLLGDSALYLCASSPADRGPDTQYFGPGTRLTVL.

The chain carries TRBV19 and TRBJ1-5; 10 bases are a match to TRBD1. The V gene end was trimmed by 5 bases and the J gene end by 2 bases; junction bases not matched to a gene: 9. The CDR3 covers 17 residues. Germline assignment: CDR1 LNHDA and CDR2 SQIVND (reference sequence). DNA for the CDR3: TGTGCCAGTAGTGCGCACTCCGGGACAGGGGGCAATCAGCCCCAGCATTTT. It codes for CASSAHSGTGGNQPQHF.

The chain combines TRBV10-3 with TRBJ1-2; D is perhaps TRBD1 (6 bases). The germline V gene has CDR1 ENHRY and CDR2 SYGVKD. The CDR3 loop spans 14 amino acids. Trimming left V 4 bases short and J 8 bases short, with 17 bases between. For the CDR3, the DNA is TGTGCCATCAGTGGTATTATAGGACAGTACGGCTACACCTTC. Residues: CAISGIIGQYGYTF.

J is TRBJ2-1 and V is TRBV4-2; 9 bases agree with TRBD2. V was clipped by 2 bases and J by 4 bases; unmatched bases: 9. Germline V CDR1 and CDR2: LGHNA, YNFKEQ. The length of the CDR3 is 17 residues. CDR3 nucleotides: TGTGCCAGCAGCCAACCGTCCAGCGGGGGGCTGTACAATGAGCAGTTCTTC. This codes for CASSQPSSGGLYNEQFF.

V and J are TRBV6-5 and TRBJ2-7; 7 nucleotides match TRBD1. The CDR3 covers 13 residues. J gave up 5 bases and V 7 bases, and 8 bases lay outside the gene matches. In germline, CDR1 is MNHEY, CDR2 SVGAGI. The CDR3 DNA reads as TGTGCCAGCAACGAACTAGGGGGCGACGAGCAGTACTTC. Translated, it gives CASNELGGDEQYF.

This rearrangement joins TRBV30 to TRBJ1-2; D may be TRBD1 (5 bases). CDR3 length: 14 amino acids. Deletions cut 3 bases from V and 1 base from J, with 12 bases between. From germline, CDR1 is GTSNPN and CDR2 SVGIG (reference sequence). CDR3: CAWRARGRNYGYTF. For the CDR3, the DNA is TGTGCCTGGAGGGCAAGGGGCCGTAACTATGGCTACACCTTC.

The genes are TRBV6-5 and TRBJ2-1, with D perhaps matching TRBD1 (6 bases). Germline assignment: CDR1 MNHEY and CDR2 SVGAGI. V lost 2 bases, J lost 6 bases, and 17 bases lay in between. CDR3 length: 16 amino acids. CDR3 region: CASSYGGSHPFNEQFF. The CDR3 nucleotides read TGTGCCAGCAGTTACGGGGGCAGCCACCCGTTCAATGAGCAGTTCTTC.

The rearrangement uses TRBV6-5 and TRBJ2-7, with TRBD2 as a possible D gene (6 bases). The V end was cut by 9 bases, the J end by 3 bases, with 12 bases between. CDR1 MNHEY and CDR2 SVGAGI come from the germline V gene. CDR3 length: 12 amino acids. The CDR3 is CAREGLLYEQYF. In nucleotides, the CDR3 is TGTGCCAGAGAGGGACTTCTCTACGAGCAGTACTTC.

This sequence joins TRBV19 and TRBJ1-6; TRBD1 is a possible D gene (5 bases). V lost 6 bases to trimming and J lost 7 bases, with 10 bases between them. CDR1 is LNHDA and CDR2 is SQIVND in the germline V gene (reference sequence). The CDR3 consists of 13 residues. CDR3 protein: CASRGGLNSPLHF. The CDR3 bases are TGTGCCAGTAGGGGGGGACTAAATTCACCCCTCCACTTT.

The chain joins TRBV6-6 to TRBJ2-3; 15 bases are shared with TRBD2. Germline lookup yields CDR1 MNHNY and CDR2 SVGAGI (reference sequence). This CDR3 spans 18 amino acids. Trimming took 5 bases from V and 3 from J; bases not matched to a gene: 9. The CDR3 DNA reads as TGTGCCAGCAGTCCCCGGACTAGCGGGGGGGATTCTACAGATACGCAGTATTTT. Protein product: CASSPRTSGGDSTDTQYF.

V usage is TRBV19 and J usage is TRBJ1-5; tentatively, D is TRBD1 (6 bases). The CDR3 is 13 residues long. V lost 4 bases and J lost 6, with 10 bases in between. Germline CDR1 is LNHDA and CDR2 is SQIVND (reference sequence). CDR3 amino acids: CASSKQGSQPQHF. DNA of the CDR3: TGTGCCAGTAGTAAACAGGGCAGTCAGCCCCAGCATTTT.

Turning to this clone: The junction shows a germline mismatch at one end, possibly a read error. The rearrangement joins TRBV5-1 to TRBJ2-3; TRBD1 might be the D (5 bases). The CDR3 runs to 14 residues. The germline CDR1 and CDR2 sequences are SGHRS and YFSETQ. The CDR3 coding sequence is TGCGCCAGCAGGTTGGGCAGGGGCACAGATACGCAGTATTTT. Amino acid sequence: CASRLGRGTDTQYF. The variable domain in full, completed from reference TRBV5-1 and TRBJ2-3, reads KAGVTQTPRYLIKTRGQQVTLSCSPISGHRSVSWYQQTPGQGLQFLFEYFSETQRNKGNFPGRFSGRQFSNSRSEMNVSTLELGDSALYLCASRLGRGTDTQYFGPGTRLTVL.

This rearrangement joins TRBV7-3 to TRBJ2-5, with 7 bases fitting TRBD1. The J segment lost 7 bases and the V segment lost 5 bases, leaving 7 bases of the junction unmatched. The germline gives CDR1 SGHTA, CDR2 FQGTGA. This CDR3 is 13 amino acids long. In DNA, the CDR3 is TGTGCCAGCAGCACGGACAGGTTAGGGACCCAGTACTTC. It codes for CASSTDRLGTQYF. Full variable domain (rest looked up from reference TRBV7-3 and TRBJ2-5): GAGVSQTPSNKVTEKGKYVELRCDPISGHTALYWYRQSLGQGPEFLIYFQGTGAADDSGLPNDRFFAVRPEGSVSTLKIQRTERGDSAVYLCASSTDRLGTQYFGPGTRLLVL.

The chain combines TRBV19 with TRBJ2-5; the D is unclear. The CDR3 is 12 residues long. The germline gives CDR1 LNHDA, CDR2 SQIVND (reference sequence). The V and J ends lost 4 bases and 4 bases respectively, with 7 bases between them. The CDR3 DNA follows: TGTGCCAGTAGTAGGCCTGGAGAGACCCAGTACTTC. Its translation is CASSRPGETQYF.

This clone was picked up one time. The gene calls are TRBV7-2 and TRBJ1-3, with unresolved D. From germline, CDR1 is SGHTA and CDR2 FQGNSA. Trimming took 3 bases from V and 0 from J, leaving 6 bases between them. This CDR3 comprises 14 residues. CDR3 sequence (DNA): TGTGCCAGCAGCTTTGGACTCTCTGGAAACACCATATATTTT. Its translation is CASSFGLSGNTIYF.

The chain carries TRBV15 and TRBJ2-7, with a weak D call TRBD2 (6 bases). The CDR3 sequence is 16 residues long. The V end was cut by 3 bases, the J end by 3 bases, with 18 bases between. CDR1 is LNHNV, CDR2 YYDKDF, per germline (reference sequence). In DNA, the CDR3 is TGTGCCACCAGCAGCCCAGGGACTTCAAAGGGCTACGAGCAGTACTTC. As protein: CATSSPGTSKGYEQYF.

The J gene is TRBJ2-1, the V gene TRBV29-1; TRBD1 aligns across 7 bases. After removal of 4 bases from V and 6 bases from J, the junction contained 9 bases not matched to a gene. The CDR3 spans 14 residues. Germline CDR1 SQVTM, CDR2 ANQGSEA. CDR3 residues: CSVATRQGVNEQFF. The CDR3 DNA is TGCAGCGTTGCGACGAGACAGGGAGTCAATGAGCAGTTCTTC.

This clone has just one count. The chain uses TRBV6-1 and TRBJ1-2; the D gene is possibly TRBD1 (6 bases). Trimming pared 2 bases from V and 4 bases from J, leaving 8 bases between. CDR3 length equals 13 residues. From germline, CDR1 is MNHNS and CDR2 SASEGT. The CDR3 region has the DNA TGTGCCAGCAGTGAACAGGGGATCTATGGCTACACCTTC. Amino acid sequence: CASSEQGIYGYTF.

The V call is TRBV4-1, the J call TRBJ2-7; D is possibly TRBD1 (5 bases). Germline lookup yields CDR1 MGHRA and CDR2 YSYEKL. Trimming removed 0 bases from V and 2 bases from J, with 8 bases in between. This CDR3 region has 14 residues. CDR3 protein: CASSQEAGTYEQYF. The CDR3 nucleotides are TGCGCCAGCAGCCAAGAGGCAGGGACCTACGAGCAGTACTTC.

The table lists this clone with a count of one. The chain has TRBV23-1 and TRBJ2-3; 11 bases are shared with TRBD1. TRBV23-1 carries the ORF label, with uncertain function. The CDR3 runs 17 residues. With V trimmed by 6 bases and J by 4 bases, 12 bases remained unmatched. CDR3 in amino acids: CASSPVLDRGRPDTQYF. The CDR3 DNA is TGCGCCAGCAGCCCCGTTCTGGACAGGGGGCGCCCAGATACGCAGTATTTT.

The V gene is TRBV6-2 or TRBV6-3, the J gene TRBJ2-7, with 7 bases identical to TRBD1. The trim removed 4 bases at V and 5 bases at J, leaving 17 bases unmatched. This CDR3 spans 17 amino acids. Germline V gene lookup returns CDR1 MNHEY and CDR2 SVGEGT. The CDR3 nucleotides read TGTGCCAGCAGTTTCCGGTTACAGGGGATTAGTGCCCACGAGCAGTACTTC. Its translation: CASSFRLQGISAHEQYF.

The V call is TRBV6-5, the J call TRBJ2-5; D not resolved. Germline CDR1 is MNHEY and CDR2 is SVGAGI. The CDR3 is 13 residues long. Trimming shortened V by 0 bases and J by 2 bases, and 4 bases separated the two germline ends. The CDR3 coding sequence is TGTGCCAGCAGTTACTCGACACAAGAGACCCAGTACTTC. This codes for CASSYSTQETQYF.

The J gene is TRBJ2-2, the V gene TRBV5-1; possible D gene TRBD2, 5 bases. CDR1 is SGHRS, CDR2 YFSETQ, per germline. This CDR3 spans 15 amino acids. The V and J ends lost 0 bases and 5 bases respectively, with 11 bases between them. CDR3 DNA: TGCGCCAGCAGCTTGGCCATTACGGGGACCGGGGAGCTGTTTTTT. Residues: CASSLAITGTGELFF.

This clone was seen a few times. The J gene is TRBJ1-4, the V gene TRBV5-1; 8 bases agree with TRBD1. The CDR3 consists of 14 residues. V lost 5 bases and J lost 6; bases outside the gene matches: 6. Germline V gene sequence: CDR1 SGHRS, CDR2 YFSETQ. The CDR3 region is CASRGAGGDEKLFF. CDR3 nucleotides: TGCGCCAGCAGGGGGGCAGGGGGCGATGAAAAACTGTTTTTT.

The chain links TRBV5-8 to TRBJ1-6; perhaps TRBD1 as D (5 bases). CDR3 length: 15 amino acids. Germline CDR1 reads SGHTS; CDR2 reads YDEGEE. Trimming cost V 4 bases and J 8 bases, with 16 bases left between them. In DNA, the CDR3 is TGTGCCAGCAGCCGCGACAGTTTTCTTTATTCACCCCTCCACTTT. It yields the protein CASSRDSFLYSPLHF.

This chain links TRBV28 with TRBJ1-2; D gene unclear. Germline V CDR1 and CDR2: MDHEN, SYDVKM. Trimming removed 8 bases from V and 1 base from J, with 8 bases in between. The CDR3 is 12 amino acids. CDR3 coding DNA: TGTGCCAGCGGGGAGGATAACTATGGCTACACCTTC. It is translated as CASGEDNYGYTF.

The genes are TRBV29-1 and TRBJ2-3; 13 bases are a match to TRBD2. Trimming at V came to 6 bases and at J to 6 bases, leaving 12 bases not matched to a gene. Germline CDR1 reads SQVTM; CDR2 reads ANQGSEA. There are 16 residues in the CDR3. The chain's CDR3 is CSVALTSGGSGDTQYF. CDR3 in DNA: TGCAGCGTCGCCCTGACTAGCGGGGGGTCCGGGGATACGCAGTATTTT.

The chain couples TRBV28 to TRBJ1-1; maybe TRBD1 (6 bases). The CDR3 extends over 13 amino acids. Germline CDR1 reads MDHEN; CDR2 reads SYDVKM. The V end lost 2 bases, the J end lost 4 bases, and 8 bases lay between the germline ends. The CDR3 protein is CASSLKDSTEAFF. The CDR3 DNA reads TGTGCCAGCAGTTTAAAGGACAGCACTGAAGCTTTCTTT.